The 25 T cell receptor beta chains given below trace back to one sample, sequenced in a study of blood T cell repertoires in COVID-19. The protocol was immunoSEQ multiplex PCR, while the TCRdb copy is restricted to in-frame clones and leaves out a portion. The table includes about 160,000 clones, roughly 90% detected once. Sequencing was carried out using peripheral blood. These receptors all come from a man aged 25 to 40 with COVID-19, enrolled during active disease.

CDR3 DNA: TGCGCCAGGGGGACTAGCGGGAGGGGGGAGACCCAGTACTTC. As protein: CARGTSGRGETQYF. The chain links TRBV10-1 to TRBJ2-5, with 16 bases fitting TRBD2. CDR3 length equals 14 residues. The V segment lost 9 bases and the J segment 5 bases; nucleotides outside the gene matches: 3. Germline CDR1 reads WNHNN; CDR2 reads SYGVQD (reference sequence).

The chain recombines TRBV5-6 with TRBJ1-2; D is unclear. This CDR3 region has 14 residues. The germline V gene has CDR1 SGHDT and CDR2 YYEEEE. Trimming cost V 2 bases and J 7 bases, with 15 bases left between them. The CDR3 nucleotides are TGTGCCAGCAGCTTACCCGAGAGCCCTCGTGGCTACACCTTC. Protein product: CASSLPESPRGYTF.

This clone was counted once. The chain employs TRBV7-9 and TRBJ1-3, with TRBD1 matching 7 bases. The CDR3 is made up of 14 amino acids. Germline V gene lookup returns CDR1 SEHNR and CDR2 FQNEAQ (reference sequence). J gave up 0 bases and V 4 bases, and 0 bases lay outside the gene matches. In nucleotides, the CDR3 is TGTGCCAGCAGCTGGACAGGCTCTGGAAACACCATATATTTT. It yields the protein CASSWTGSGNTIYF.

This sequence joins TRBV10-3 and TRBJ1-2; a weak D match, TRBD1 (5 bases). The CDR3 extends over 15 amino acids. The germline gives CDR1 ENHRY, CDR2 SYGVKD. V lost 3 bases, J lost 4 bases, and 15 bases lay in between. In nucleotides, the CDR3 is TGTGCCATCAGTGAAGTAGGCCAGGGAGGCTATGGCTACACCTTC. This sequence encodes CAISEVGQGGYGYTF.

The chain is built from TRBV12-3 or TRBV12-4 and TRBJ1-1; 7 bases are shared with TRBD1. The V gene end was trimmed by 6 bases and the J gene end by 7 bases; junction bases not matched to a gene: 5. The CDR3 totals 12 residues. CDR3 sequence reads: CASSIRTGEAFF. CDR3 in DNA: TGTGCCAGCAGCATCCGGACAGGTGAAGCTTTCTTT.

This clone came up a few times. V usage is TRBV19 and J usage is TRBJ2-2; a weak D match, TRBD2 (6 bases). CDR1 and CDR2 from the germline V gene are LNHDA and SQIVND (reference sequence). This CDR3 is built from 17 residues. Trimming shortened V by 4 bases and J by 0 bases, and 15 bases separated the two germline ends. The CDR3 bases are TGTGCCAGTAGTAGGGACCGGGGGACCACGAACACCGGGGAGCTGTTTTTT. Translation: CASSRDRGTTNTGELFF.

CDR3 region: CASSLPRTSGRDNEQFF. CDR3 nucleotide sequence: TGTGCCAGCAGCTTACCCAGGACTAGCGGGAGGGACAATGAGCAGTTCTTC. The chain employs TRBV7-8 and TRBJ2-1; 15 nucleotides agree with TRBD2. Germline CDR1 SGHVS, CDR2 FQNEAQ. This CDR3 is built from 17 residues. The ends lost 2 bases at V and 5 bases at J; junction bases unmatched: 4.

This clone has only one observation. This rearrangement joins TRBV19 to TRBJ2-1; 9 bases are shared with TRBD2. J was trimmed by 4 bases and V by 8 bases; bases with no gene match: 6. The CDR3 extends over 14 amino acids. Per germline, CDR1 LNHDA and CDR2 SQIVND (reference sequence). In DNA form, the CDR3 reads TGTGCCAGTGGGGGGACTAGCTTGTACAATGAGCAGTTCTTC. This codes for CASGGTSLYNEQFF. Variable domain in full (rest from reference TRBV19 and TRBJ2-1): DGGITQSPKYLFRKEGQNVTLSCEQNLNHDAMYWYRQDPGQGLRLIYYSQIVNDFQKGDIAEGYSVSREKKESFPLTVTSAQKNPTAFYLCASGGTSLYNEQFFGPGTRLTVL.

V and J are TRBV30 and TRBJ2-1, with D possibly TRBD1 on 6 matching bases. Germline V gene sequence: CDR1 GTSNPN, CDR2 SVGIG (reference sequence). The CDR3 sequence is 10 residues long. Trimming stripped 1 base from V and 13 bases from J, with 8 bases between. CDR3 sequence (DNA): TGTGCCTGGAGTGACAGGGCCCAGTTCTTC. As protein: CAWSDRAQFF.

CDR3 sequence (DNA): TGTGCCAGCAGTTTCTTTAGCGGTTTGGCCTTCTTTGAGCAGTTCTTC. It encodes CASSFFSGLAFFEQFF. V gene TRBV5-6 combines with J gene TRBJ2-1; possibly TRBD2 for D (6 bases). The CDR3 is 16 residues long. The V gene lost 5 bases and the J gene lost 9 bases, with 24 bases spanning the gap. Germline V CDR1 and CDR2: SGHDT, YYEEEE.

In its sample, this clone was seen a few times. CDR3 in DNA: TGTGCCAGCAGCTTAGAGGGACAGGGGGCCATTAAAGGAAACACCATATATTTT. It is translated as CASSLEGQGAIKGNTIYF. The V gene is TRBV7-2, the J gene TRBJ1-3; 12 bases agree with TRBD1. J gave up 4 bases and V 1 base, and 8 bases lay outside the gene matches. Germline V lookup: CDR1 SGHTA, CDR2 FQGNSA. The length of the CDR3 is 18 residues.

The rearrangement uses TRBV7-3 and TRBJ2-1; 11 nucleotides align to TRBD2. Germline trimming cut 5 bases from V and 4 bases from J; bases unmatched to any gene: 7. CDR1 and CDR2 from the germline V gene are SGHTA and FQGTGA. CDR3 size: 16 residues. The CDR3 loop is CASSPVAGGAYNEQFF. CDR3 bases: TGTGCCAGCAGCCCAGTAGCGGGAGGGGCTTACAATGAGCAGTTCTTC.

The chain employs TRBV15 and TRBJ2-7; D remains unclear. CDR1 LNHNV and CDR2 YYDKDF come from the germline V gene (reference sequence). The CDR3 runs 14 residues. Trimming removed 0 bases at V and 4 bases at J, with 10 bases between. DNA for the CDR3: TGTGCCACCAGCAGAGACAGGTATCTTTACGAGCAGTACTTC. It yields the protein CATSRDRYLYEQYF.

The rearrangement uses TRBV2 and TRBJ1-1; D is uncertain. The CDR3 totals 14 residues. V was trimmed by 6 bases and J by 0 bases, leaving 11 bases between them. CDR1 is SNHLY and CDR2 is FYNNEI in the germline V gene. The CDR3 DNA is TGTGCCAGCAGAAGGACTTCCTTGAACACTGAAGCTTTCTTT. Encoded protein: CASRRTSLNTEAFF.

The chain recombines TRBV19 with TRBJ2-1, with 10 bases fitting TRBD2. Trimming at V came to 8 bases and at J to 0 bases, leaving 4 bases not matched to a gene. The germline V gene has CDR1 LNHDA and CDR2 SQIVND (reference sequence). The CDR3 contains 15 residues. The CDR3 DNA reads as TGTGCCAGTCTCAGCGGGAGGGCCTCCTACAATGAGCAGTTCTTC. This gives the protein CASLSGRASYNEQFF.

The chain links TRBV19 to TRBJ1-6; D perhaps matches TRBD1 (5 bases). The length of the CDR3 is 13 residues. In germline, CDR1 is LNHDA, CDR2 SQIVND (reference sequence). Trimming left V 5 bases short and J 7 bases short, with 9 bases between. The CDR3 loop is CASSVTGNSPLHF. The CDR3 DNA reads as TGTGCCAGTAGTGTAACAGGAAATTCACCCCTCCACTTT.

This chain uses TRBV4-1 with TRBJ2-3; 10 bases align to TRBD2. V was clipped by 0 bases and J by 6 bases; unmatched bases: 12. The CDR3 contains 18 residues. From germline, CDR1 is MGHRA and CDR2 YSYEKL. The CDR3 here is CASSQDRAAGGLVDTQYF. Written as DNA, the CDR3 is TGCGCCAGCAGCCAAGATCGGGCAGCGGGAGGGCTGGTGGATACGCAGTATTTT.

The chain has TRBV5-5 and TRBJ2-1, with D uncertain. This CDR3 spans 14 amino acids. The germline gives CDR1 SGHKS, CDR2 YYEKEE (reference sequence). V lost 0 bases and J lost 7, with 11 bases in between. CDR3 sequence (DNA): TGTGCCAGCAGCTTGGCTGGCACTAATAATGAGCAGTTCTTC. Amino acid sequence: CASSLAGTNNEQFF.

The chain combines TRBV24-1 with TRBJ2-1; possible D gene TRBD1, 5 bases. This CDR3 comprises 14 residues. The V gene lost 2 bases and the J gene lost 12 bases, with 16 bases spanning the gap. From germline, CDR1 is KGHDR and CDR2 SFDVKD. The CDR3 nucleotides read TGTGCCACCAGTGATTGGCAGGGAAGGAAAGGGCAGTTCTTC. Encoded protein: CATSDWQGRKGQFF.

V is TRBV5-1 and J is TRBJ2-7; D ambiguous. Germline V gene sequence: CDR1 SGHRS, CDR2 YFSETQ. Trimming pared 0 bases from V and 2 bases from J, leaving 6 bases between. The CDR3 runs to 13 residues. In DNA, the CDR3 is TGCGCCAGCAGCTTGGATCCCACCTACGAGCAGTACTTC. Translated, it gives CASSLDPTYEQYF. The full variable domain, rest sourced from reference TRBV5-1 and TRBJ2-7, is KAGVTQTPRYLIKTRGQQVTLSCSPISGHRSVSWYQQTPGQGLQFLFEYFSETQRNKGNFPGRFSGRQFSNSRSEMNVSTLELGDSALYLCASSLDPTYEQYFGPGTRLTVT.

The V and J genes are TRBV27 and TRBJ2-5, with 9 bases matching TRBD2. The CDR3 is 14 residues long. Germline V gives CDR1 MNHEY, CDR2 SMNVEV (reference sequence). J was trimmed by 5 bases and V by 4 bases; bases with no gene match: 5. CDR3 amino acids: CASSSSGRRETQYF. The CDR3, as DNA: TGTGCCAGCAGTTCGAGCGGGAGGCGTGAGACCCAGTACTTC.

CDR3 loop: CASSVGQGNYGYTF. The CDR3, as DNA: TGTGCCAGCAGCGTAGGCCAGGGAAACTATGGCTACACCTTC. V and J are TRBV9 and TRBJ1-2, with D tentatively TRBD1 (5 bases). Germline lookup yields CDR1 SGDLS and CDR2 YYNGEE. The germline V and J ends were trimmed by 0 bases and 2 bases, with 8 bases remaining between them. CDR3 length equals 14 residues.

DNA for the CDR3: TGTGCCAGCAGCTACGGAGGGACTAGCGGGGGGATAGAGCAGTTCTTC. This codes for CASSYGGTSGGIEQFF. The V gene is TRBV9, the J gene TRBJ2-1, with 15 bases fitting TRBD2. V trimming: 4 bases; J trimming: 10 bases; junction bases outside the gene matches: 9. CDR3 size: 16 residues. Germline loops: CDR1 SGDLS, CDR2 YYNGEE.

The V and J genes are TRBV19 and TRBJ1-4; the D is unclear. The V gene lost 4 bases and the J gene lost 0 bases, with 9 bases spanning the gap. CDR3 size: 15 residues. The germline V gene has CDR1 LNHDA and CDR2 SQIVND (reference sequence). The CDR3 region has the DNA TGTGCCAGTAGTACCAACACCGCAACTAATGAAAAACTGTTTTTT. Translated: CASSTNTATNEKLFF.

The chain combines TRBV10-3 with TRBJ2-2; 9 bases map to TRBD1. The trim removed 6 bases at V and 1 base at J, leaving 3 bases unmatched. The CDR3 has 15 amino acids. The germline gives CDR1 ENHRY, CDR2 SYGVKD. The CDR3 spells CAIREGQGNTGELFF. The CDR3 region has the DNA TGTGCCATCAGGGAGGGACAGGGGAACACCGGGGAGCTGTTTTTT.